The TCR beta chain described here comes from a study of blood T cell repertoires in COVID-19. The repertoire was sequenced with immunoSEQ multiplex PCR; TCRdb's copy has only in-frame clones and lacks some. The table has a few hundred thousand clones, around 87% seen once; the top ten hold about 1.5%. Germline V gene lookup returns CDR1 MNHEY and CDR2 SMNVEV (reference sequence). The junction had 10 bases not matched to a gene; V was cut back by 8 bases and J by 1 base. This CDR3 spans 15 amino acids. The receptor was isolated from a woman between 50 and 59 years old who had recovered from COVID-19. The rearrangement uses TRBV27 and TRBJ1-1, with 7 nucleotides matching TRBD1. The sequenced material came from PBMCs or T cells enriched from blood (not recorded which). The CDR3 DNA follows: TGTGCCAGCGGCATACGCGGACAGGCGAACACTGAAGCTTTCTTT. Protein sequence: CASGIRGQANTEAFF.